A single sample gave rise to the 32 T cell receptor beta chains below, sequenced in a study of T cells in Graves' hyperthyroidism and ophthalmopathy. What was amplified from RNA transcripts were TCR beta CDR3 regions. In the first-round RT-PCR of the TCR CDR3, the HTBI primer set was used. One entry per CDR3 protein results from TCRdb running MiXCR on the multiplex PCR reads. The table lists around 420,000 distinct CDR3 sequences, about a sixth of them singletons. The sequencing input was blood. The source of these receptors is a young woman with Graves' hyperthyroidism.

This clonotype was counted ten times or more. This chain connects TRBV5-1 to TRBJ2-7, with 8 bases aligning to TRBD1. Germline V gene data show CDR1 as SGHRS and CDR2 as YFSETQ. Trimming took 2 bases from V and 2 from J; bases not matched to a gene: 6. The CDR3 spans 15 residues. In DNA form, the CDR3 reads TGCGCCAGCAGCTTTGCAGGGGGCCAACCCTACGAGCAGTACTTC. This codes for CASSFAGGQPYEQYF.

The V call is TRBV6-5, the J call TRBJ2-1, with D possibly TRBD2 on 5 matching bases. The germline V and J ends were trimmed by 3 bases and 6 bases, with 9 bases remaining between them. Germline values: CDR1 MNHEY, CDR2 SVGAGI. The CDR3 totals 13 residues. In nucleotides, the CDR3 is TGTGCCAGCAGTTATGAGGACTTCAATGAGCAGTTCTTC. The encoded protein is CASSYEDFNEQFF.

The chain couples TRBV7-2 to TRBJ1-2; the match to TRBD1 covers 11 bases. Germline trimming cut 4 bases from V and 3 bases from J; bases unmatched to any gene: 4. Germline V gene lookup returns CDR1 SGHTA and CDR2 FQGNSA. The CDR3 is made up of 15 amino acids. The CDR3 region is CASSSPDRGHYGYTF. In DNA, the CDR3 is TGTGCCAGCAGCTCCCCGGACAGGGGGCACTATGGCTACACCTTC. Using reference TRBV7-2 and TRBJ1-2 for the parts outside the CDR3, the full variable domain is GAGVSQSPSNKVTEKGKDVELRCDPISGHTALYWYRQSLGQGLEFLIYFQGNSAPDKSGLPSDRFSAERTGGSVSTLTIQRTQQEDSAVYLCASSSPDRGHYGYTFGSGTRLTVV.

This clonotype was detected a few times. The chain links TRBV6-2 or TRBV6-3 to TRBJ2-5; 11 bases map to TRBD1. The J segment lost 1 base and the V segment lost 6 bases, leaving 1 base of the junction unmatched. The CDR3 has 14 residues. Per the germline V gene, CDR1 is MNHEY and CDR2 is SVGEGT. The CDR3 DNA reads as TGTGCCAGCAGCGGGACAGGGGGCCAAGAGACCCAGTACTTC. Protein: CASSGTGGQETQYF.

This clonotype was counted a few times. This chain uses TRBV7-9 with TRBJ2-3; D call uncertain. CDR1 and CDR2 from the germline V gene are SEHNR and FQNEAQ (reference sequence). This CDR3 is built from 18 residues. V lost 5 bases to trimming and J lost 2 bases, with 23 bases between them. The CDR3 protein is CASSDPEEGSADTDTQYF. CDR3 nucleotide sequence: TGTGCCAGCAGCGACCCCGAGGAAGGCTCGGCAGACACAGATACGCAGTATTTT.

There are many counts of this clonotype. The V gene is TRBV11-2, the J gene TRBJ2-6; possibly TRBD2 for D (5 bases). The V gene's germline CDR1 is SGHAT and CDR2 FQNNGV. Trimming shortened V by 1 base and J by 3 bases, and 10 bases separated the two germline ends. The CDR3 runs to 16 residues. This CDR3 reads CASSLGSRVGANVLTF. In DNA, the CDR3 is TGTGCCAGCAGCTTAGGGTCGAGGGTTGGGGCCAACGTCCTGACTTTC.

This clonotype was seen many times. The V call is TRBV20-1, the J call TRBJ2-5; tentatively, D is TRBD1 or TRBD2 (5 bases each). This CDR3 has 15 residues. The germline V gene has CDR1 DFQATT and CDR2 SNEGSKA (reference sequence). Trimming pared 3 bases from V and 4 bases from J, leaving 18 bases between. The CDR3 DNA follows: TGCAGTGCTAGTCCCGGGACGGAATACGGAGAGACCCAGTACTTC. Translating it yields CSASPGTEYGETQYF.

The chain recombines TRBV29-1 with TRBJ2-7; the match to TRBD1 covers 7 bases. V shed 8 bases and J 2 bases; nucleotides not matched to a gene: 6. The germline gives CDR1 SQVTM, CDR2 ANQGSEA. The length of the CDR3 is 12 residues. The CDR3 sequence: CSCRQGAYEQYF. DNA for the CDR3: TGCAGCTGTAGGCAGGGGGCCTACGAGCAGTACTTC.

This clonotype was counted ten times or more. The gene calls are TRBV29-1 and TRBJ2-1; TRBD2 agrees at 9 bases. Germline V gene data show CDR1 as SQVTM and CDR2 as ANQGSEA. The CDR3 runs to 14 residues. V shed 7 bases, J shed 10 bases, and the junction held 14 bases outside the gene matches. CDR3 nucleotide sequence: TGCAGCGCCGGGGGGGCTAGCGGGACGGGGGAGCAGTTCTTC. Protein: CSAGGASGTGEQFF.

This clonotype was counted only a few times. This chain connects TRBV7-9 to TRBJ2-3; 7 bases agree with TRBD1. CDR1 SEHNR and CDR2 FQNEAQ come from the germline V gene (reference sequence). The V gene end was trimmed by 5 bases and the J gene end by 5 bases; junction bases not matched to a gene: 7. The CDR3 has 14 residues. The CDR3 reads CASSTTGIQDTQYF. In DNA, the CDR3 is TGTGCCAGCAGCACGACAGGGATTCAAGATACGCAGTATTTT.

In its sample, this clonotype was seen many times. The chain uses TRBV3-1 and TRBJ1-1; the D gene is possibly TRBD1 (5 bases). The CDR3 has 15 amino acids. Deletions cut 4 bases from V and 11 bases from J, with 23 bases between. Germline values: CDR1 LGHDT, CDR2 YNNKEL (reference sequence). The CDR3 protein is CASSPWGWDAGRAFF. CDR3 nucleotides: TGTGCCAGCAGCCCATGGGGTTGGGACGCCGGTCGTGCTTTCTTT.

This clonotype was seen many times. The V call is TRBV7-2, the J call TRBJ1-1, with TRBD1 as a possible D gene (6 bases). From germline, CDR1 is SGHTA and CDR2 FQGNSA. Trimming removed 7 bases at V and 2 bases at J, with 14 bases between. This CDR3 comprises 14 residues. The DNA of the CDR3 is TGTGCCAGCATCCAGGGGTTATCTAACACTGAAGCTTTCTTT. It is translated as CASIQGLSNTEAFF.

This clonotype was picked up a small number of times. The chain joins TRBV19 to TRBJ2-1, with 9 bases matching TRBD2. Trimming cost V 5 bases and J 4 bases; bases outside gene matches: 12. The CDR3 consists of 17 residues. Per the germline V gene, CDR1 is LNHDA and CDR2 is SQIVND (reference sequence). The CDR3 nucleotides read TGTGCCAGTAGTTCCAGGGGAGGGACTAGCCTATACAATGAGCAGTTCTTC. Protein product: CASSSRGGTSLYNEQFF.

This clonotype was seen just once. V gene TRBV19 combines with J gene TRBJ1-2; 8 positions match TRBD1. This CDR3 region has 15 residues. The V and J ends lost 5 bases and 2 bases, in that order; junction bases with no gene match: 7. Germline-derived CDR1 and CDR2 are LNHDA and SQIVND (reference sequence). The CDR3 DNA is TGTGCCAGTAGTGTACAGGGGGTCTACAACTATGGCTACACCTTC. Encoded protein: CASSVQGVYNYGYTF.

The V call is TRBV27, the J call TRBJ1-2, with unresolved D. CDR1 and CDR2 (germline): MNHEY, SMNVEV (reference sequence). V lost 5 bases and J lost 3, with 13 bases in between. This CDR3 contains 14 residues. The CDR3 is CASSTLDGYYGYTF. The CDR3 DNA reads TGTGCCAGCAGTACCCTGGACGGGTACTATGGCTACACCTTC.

This clonotype appeared many times. The chain is built from TRBV28 and TRBJ1-5; maybe TRBD1 (6 bases). Trimming left V 7 bases short and J 4 bases short, with 20 bases between. Germline assignment: CDR1 MDHEN and CDR2 SYDVKM. This CDR3 is 16 amino acids long. CDR3 region: CASNPWGAKRNQPQHF. CDR3 coding DNA: TGTGCCAGCAATCCGTGGGGGGCGAAAAGGAATCAGCCCCAGCATTTT.

This clonotype showed up just a few times. The CDR3 nucleotides are TGTGCCAGCAGTTACTCGAGAGGGGCTTTAAATTCACCCCTCCACTTT. It encodes CASSYSRGALNSPLHF. This chain joins TRBV6-5 and TRBJ1-6; D perhaps matches TRBD1 (5 bases). The CDR3 has 16 residues. The V gene lost 0 bases and the J gene lost 7 bases, with 13 bases spanning the gap. Germline CDR1 reads MNHEY; CDR2 reads SVGAGI.

The V gene is TRBV6-1, the J gene TRBJ2-7; D is unresolved. There are 13 residues in the CDR3. Germline V gene sequence: CDR1 MNHNS, CDR2 SASEGT. V was shortened by 10 bases and J by 7 bases, with 20 bases between the two germline ends. The CDR3 nucleotides are TGTGCCACCCAGCCCATAGGGCTCTTTGAGCAGTACTTC. Protein sequence: CATQPIGLFEQYF.

On this clonotype: A much larger clone differs by one base, so this may be a read error. This chain joins TRBV12-3 or TRBV12-4 and TRBJ2-5; no reliable D call. This CDR3 is 14 amino acids long. Deletions cut 3 bases from V and 1 base from J, with 9 bases between. The CDR3 DNA is TGTGCCAGCAGTTTTTCGCCTAGCCAAGAGACCCAGTACTTC. This codes for CASSFSPSQETQYF.

This clonotype was picked up many times. This chain links TRBV28 with TRBJ2-1; D remains ambiguous. Germline V gene sequence: CDR1 MDHEN, CDR2 SYDVKM. This CDR3 has 12 amino acids. V was trimmed by 4 bases and J by 10 bases, leaving 11 bases between them. In nucleotides, the CDR3 is TGTGCCAGCAGTTCCACACAAGTAGAGCAGTTCTTC. This translates into CASSSTQVEQFF.

In its sample, this clonotype was seen many times. The rearrangement links TRBV5-1 to TRBJ2-7, with D possibly TRBD1 on 5 matching bases. Deletions cut 1 base from V and 0 bases from J, with 8 bases between. This CDR3 contains 14 residues. Germline V gene sequence: CDR1 SGHRS, CDR2 YFSETQ. CDR3 DNA sequence: TGCGCCAGCAGCTTGAGACAGTCCTCCTACGAGCAGTACTTC. This gives the protein CASSLRQSSYEQYF.

This rearrangement joins TRBV12-3 or TRBV12-4 to TRBJ2-1, with D uncertain. The CDR3 runs to 15 residues. Trimming removed 2 bases at V and 6 bases at J, with 14 bases between. The CDR3 here is CASSLSPVRTNEQFF. In DNA form, the CDR3 reads TGTGCCAGCAGTTTATCTCCCGTGAGGACCAATGAGCAGTTCTTC.

About this clonotype: This may stem from a read error, because a much larger clone lies one nucleotide away. The chain is built from TRBV2 and TRBJ2-7, with TRBD1 matching 10 bases. This CDR3 comprises 12 residues. Germline lookup yields CDR1 SNHLY and CDR2 FYNNEI. This CDR3 reads CVGTGEGHEQYF. The CDR3 coding sequence is TGTGTCGGGACAGGGGAAGGTCACGAGCAGTACTTC. The full variable domain, its missing parts supplied by reference TRBV2 and TRBJ2-7, is EPEVTQTPSHQVTQMGQEVILRCVPISNHLYFYWYRQILGQKVEFLVSFYNNEISEKSEIFDDQFSVERPDGSNFTLKIRSTKLEDSAMYFCVGTGEGHEQYFGPGTRLTVT.

As for this clonotype: A single base separates this from a much larger clone, so it may be a read error. V is TRBV7-3 and J is TRBJ2-7, with 14 bases aligning to TRBD2. The CDR3 covers 17 residues. Germline CDR1 reads SGHTA; CDR2 reads FQGTGA. With V trimmed by 5 bases and J by 7 bases, 13 bases remained unmatched. DNA of the CDR3: TGTGCCAGCAGCCCCCGCCCGGGACTAGCGGGAGTGGATGAGCAGTACTTC. This codes for CASSPRPGLAGVDEQYF.

This clonotype was counted ten times or more. This chain connects TRBV10-3 to TRBJ1-2; 8 nucleotides match TRBD1. The length of the CDR3 is 14 residues. The germline V gene has CDR1 ENHRY and CDR2 SYGVKD. V gave up 1 base and J gave up 3 bases; unmatched junction bases: 1. The CDR3 reads CAISELTGDYGYTF. In nucleotides, the CDR3 is TGTGCCATCAGTGAGTTGACAGGGGACTATGGCTACACCTTC.

This rearrangement joins TRBV5-1 to TRBJ1-2, with D tentatively TRBD1 (5 bases). The CDR3 length is 15 residues. Germline CDR1 and CDR2: SGHRS and YFSETQ. Trimming took off 4 bases at V and 3 bases at J, with 16 bases between the two ends. CDR3 region: CASSRLSGGDYGYTF. Written as DNA, the CDR3 is TGCGCCAGCAGCCGATTATCTGGGGGGGACTATGGCTACACCTTC.

This clonotype was detected many times. The chain couples TRBV20-1 to TRBJ1-5, with a tentative D call TRBD1 (6 bases). The CDR3 runs 13 residues. Germline CDR1 is DFQATT and CDR2 is SNEGSKA (reference sequence). The V end was cut by 3 bases, the J end by 5 bases, with 11 bases between. The CDR3 loop reads CSASQGRDQPQHF. The CDR3 coding sequence is TGCAGTGCTAGCCAGGGGCGCGATCAGCCCCAGCATTTT.

The rearrangement uses TRBV20-1 and TRBJ2-2; 11 bases are a match to TRBD2. Germline V gene lookup returns CDR1 DFQATT and CDR2 SNEGSKA (reference sequence). This CDR3 has 16 amino acids. V shed 4 bases, J shed 6 bases, and the junction held 10 bases outside the gene matches. CDR3 DNA: TGCAGTGCTAATAGCGGGAGGGCCTTTGAAGCCGGGGAGCTGTTTTTT. It specifies CSANSGRAFEAGELFF.

The genes are TRBV6-1 and TRBJ1-4; 8 bases align to TRBD1. This CDR3 spans 15 amino acids. CDR1 and CDR2 (germline): MNHNS, SASEGT. The ends lost 5 bases at V and 0 bases at J; junction bases unmatched: 2. As DNA, the CDR3 is TGTGCCAGCAGTATACAGGGGGCAACTAATGAAAAACTGTTTTTT. Protein sequence: CASSIQGATNEKLFF.

The chain employs TRBV4-1 and TRBJ1-6; 12 bases are shared with TRBD1. Trimming cost V 6 bases and J 7 bases; bases outside gene matches: 4. Germline CDR1 and CDR2: MGHRA and YSYEKL. The CDR3 is 15 residues long. CDR3 coding DNA: TGCGCCAGCAGAGAAGGGACAGGGGGCAATTCACCCCTCCACTTT. It specifies CASREGTGGNSPLHF.

This clonotype has a handful of counts. The gene calls are TRBV11-2 and TRBJ1-2; D ambiguous. Trimming took 4 bases from V and 5 from J, leaving 14 bases between them. This CDR3 spans 14 amino acids. CDR1 is SGHAT, CDR2 FQNNGV, per germline. CDR3 in DNA: TGTGCCAGCAGCTCCGAGGGAGTTCGATATGGCTACACCTTC. Amino acids: CASSSEGVRYGYTF.

This clonotype occurred a few times. The chain has TRBV9 and TRBJ2-1; 10 bases line up with TRBD1. CDR1 is SGDLS and CDR2 is YYNGEE in the germline V gene. V shed 4 bases, J shed 8 bases, and the junction held 6 bases outside the gene matches. The length of the CDR3 is 14 residues. Here the CDR3 reads CASSLDRGRYEQFF. CDR3 nucleotides: TGTGCCAGCAGCTTAGACAGGGGGCGGTATGAGCAGTTCTTC.